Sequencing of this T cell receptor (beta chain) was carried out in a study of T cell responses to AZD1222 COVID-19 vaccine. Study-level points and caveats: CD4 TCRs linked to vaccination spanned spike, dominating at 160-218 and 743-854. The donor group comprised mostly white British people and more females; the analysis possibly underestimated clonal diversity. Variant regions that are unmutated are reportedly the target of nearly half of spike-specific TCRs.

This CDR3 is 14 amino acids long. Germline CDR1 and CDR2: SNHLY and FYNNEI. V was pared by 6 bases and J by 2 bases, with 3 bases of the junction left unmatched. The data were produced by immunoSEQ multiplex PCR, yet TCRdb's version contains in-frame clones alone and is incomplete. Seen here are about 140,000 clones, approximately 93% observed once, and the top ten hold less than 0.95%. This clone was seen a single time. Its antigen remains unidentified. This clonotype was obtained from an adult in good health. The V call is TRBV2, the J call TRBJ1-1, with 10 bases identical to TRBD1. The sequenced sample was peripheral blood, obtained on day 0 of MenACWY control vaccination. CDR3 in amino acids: CASRRDRGNTEAFF. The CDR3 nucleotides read TGTGCCAGCAGGAGGGACAGGGGAAACACTGAAGCTTTCTTT.